This T cell receptor (beta chain) was recorded in a study of neoadjuvant anti-PD-1 for oral cavity cancer. This clone has just a few counts. Germline V CDR1 and CDR2: LNHDA, SQIVND (reference sequence). Deletions cut 9 bases from V and 8 bases from J, with 10 bases between. This CDR3 spans 11 amino acids. Libraries were prepared by immunoSEQ multiplex PCR; TCRdb keeps only in-frame clonotypes and omits some of them. Altogether about 23,000 clones are present, around 26% being singletons, with the ten largest covering less than 20%. The time point: after neoadjuvant nivolumab, at surgical resection. Cohort: HPV-negative, locally advanced oral cavity squamous cell carcinoma patients.

The J gene is TRBJ1-4, the V gene TRBV19; D is ambiguous. The sample consisted of tumor tissue, taken after nivolumab (anti-PD-1) treatment. This clonotype originated in a person aged 35-79 years with oral cavity squamous cell carcinoma. CDR3 sequence (DNA): TGTGCCAGCGAGGAGCGGGAAAAACTGTTTTTT. Protein: CASEEREKLFF.